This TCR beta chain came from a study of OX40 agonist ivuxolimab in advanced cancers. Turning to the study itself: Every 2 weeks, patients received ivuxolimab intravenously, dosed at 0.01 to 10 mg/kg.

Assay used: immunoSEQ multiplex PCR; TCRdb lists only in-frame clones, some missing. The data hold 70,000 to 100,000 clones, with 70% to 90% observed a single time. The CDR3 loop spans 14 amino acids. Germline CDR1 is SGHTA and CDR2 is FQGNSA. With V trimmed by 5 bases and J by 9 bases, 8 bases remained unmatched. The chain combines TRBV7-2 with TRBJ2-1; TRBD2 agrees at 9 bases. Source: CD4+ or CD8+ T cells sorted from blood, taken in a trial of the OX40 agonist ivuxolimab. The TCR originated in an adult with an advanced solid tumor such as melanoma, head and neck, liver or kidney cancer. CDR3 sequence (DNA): TGTGCCAGCAGCCCTAATAGCGGGAGTCCTGAGCAGTTCTTC. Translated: CASSPNSGSPEQFF.